This record concerns one T cell receptor (beta chain) sequence. Its antigen is unidentified. The CDR3 length is 14 residues. Germline CDR1 and CDR2: SNHLY and FYNNEI. Deletions cut 6 bases from V and 1 base from J, with 10 bases between. These data belong to a study of lymphopenia after photon versus proton radiotherapy. General study findings and limits: Relative stability marked proton patients; photon patients lost diversity and naive cells. Better survival with proton therapy was suggested as possible, not demonstrated. Post-nadir TCR diversity decline inversely tracked overall survival among those who died. Oligoclonal CD8+ Temra expansion after nadir drove photon patients' diversity drop.

Sequenced by immunoSEQ multiplex PCR; TCRdb stores in-frame clones only, minus some. The sample shows 30,000 to 45,000 clones, 92% of them seen only once. The V call is TRBV2, the J call TRBJ1-5; possible D gene TRBD1, 5 bases. This receptor was obtained from a man in his 60s with cholangiocarcinoma. Source: peripheral blood, taken from a patient treated with photon-based radiotherapy. The CDR3 DNA is TGTGCCAGCAGAAACGACAGAAGCAATCAGCCCCAGCATTTT. Residues: CASRNDRSNQPQHF.